This T cell receptor beta chain was sequenced for a study of technical replicates of blood from a handful of donors. The V segment lost 3 bases and the J segment 2 bases; nucleotides outside the gene matches: 4. The CDR3 is made up of 16 amino acids. The V gene's germline CDR1 is MNHNS and CDR2 SASEGT. The table lists this clone with a count of one. Here immunoSEQ multiplex PCR was the method, and the copy in TCRdb shows in-frame clones only, minus some. The sample contains about 75,000 clones, around 91% of which appear only once. This TCR was recovered from a human donor in good health. Some clones in this sample may be carry-over from other donors' samples. Specimen: T cells isolated from PBMCs. This rearrangement joins TRBV6-1 to TRBJ2-5; TRBD2 matches at 12 bases. CDR3 DNA sequence: TGTGCCAGCAGTGACACACTAGCGGGGGGACAAGAGACCCAGTACTTC. Translated: CASSDTLAGGQETQYF.